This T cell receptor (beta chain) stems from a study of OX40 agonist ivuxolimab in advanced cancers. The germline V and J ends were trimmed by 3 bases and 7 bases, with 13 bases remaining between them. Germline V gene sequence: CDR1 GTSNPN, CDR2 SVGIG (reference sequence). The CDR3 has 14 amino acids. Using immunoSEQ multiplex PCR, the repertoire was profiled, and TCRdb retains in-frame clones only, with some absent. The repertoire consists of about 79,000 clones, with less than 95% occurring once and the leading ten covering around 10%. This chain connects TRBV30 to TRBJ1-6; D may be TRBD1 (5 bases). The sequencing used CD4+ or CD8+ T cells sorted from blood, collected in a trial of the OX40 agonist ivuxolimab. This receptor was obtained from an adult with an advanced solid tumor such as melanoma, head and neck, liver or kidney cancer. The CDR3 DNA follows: TGTGCCTGGAGACCGGGACCGCCGAATTCACCCCTCCACTTT. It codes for CAWRPGPPNSPLHF.